Described below is a single T cell receptor beta chain sequence and its context. The record originates from a study of CD8 T cells in Susac syndrome. Random hexamers served to reverse transcribe roughly 0.45 to 1 ug RNA. From the immunoSEQ multiplex PCR reads, TCRdb called clonotypes with MiXCR, one entry per CDR3 protein. The sample holds approximately 220,000 distinct CDR3 sequences, 92% seen once. The CDR3 has 18 residues. Germline CDR1 is SNHLY and CDR2 is FYNNEI. V lost 4 bases and J lost 2, with 24 bases in between. This sequence joins TRBV2 and TRBJ2-7, with TRBD2 as a possible D gene (5 bases). Sequencing was performed on CD8+ T cells from PBMCs. The source of this sequence is a human donor with multiple sclerosis. The CDR3 sequence is CASSASLREPLYAYEQYF. The CDR3 nucleotides read TGTGCCAGCAGTGCCTCATTAAGGGAGCCACTGTACGCCTACGAGCAGTACTTC.